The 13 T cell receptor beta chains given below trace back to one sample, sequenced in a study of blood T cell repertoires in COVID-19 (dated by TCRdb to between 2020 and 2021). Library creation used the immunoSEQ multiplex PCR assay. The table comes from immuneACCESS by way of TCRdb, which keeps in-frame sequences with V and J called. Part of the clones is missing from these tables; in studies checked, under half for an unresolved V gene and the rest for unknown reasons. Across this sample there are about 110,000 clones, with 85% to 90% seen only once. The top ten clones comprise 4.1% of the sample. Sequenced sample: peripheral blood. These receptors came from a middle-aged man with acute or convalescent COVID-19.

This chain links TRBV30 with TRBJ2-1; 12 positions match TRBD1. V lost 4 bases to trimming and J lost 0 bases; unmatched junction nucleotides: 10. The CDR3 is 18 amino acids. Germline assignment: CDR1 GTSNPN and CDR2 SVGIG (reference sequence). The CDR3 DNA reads TGTGCCTGGACCAGGGACAGGGGGCTCAAGAGCTCCTACAATGAGCAGTTCTTC. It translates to CAWTRDRGLKSSYNEQFF. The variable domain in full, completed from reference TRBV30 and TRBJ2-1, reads SQTIHQWPATLVQPVGSPLSLECTVEGTSNPNLYWYRQAAGRGLQLLFYSVGIGQISSEVPQNLSASRPQDRQFILSSKKLLLSDSGFYLCAWTRDRGLKSSYNEQFFGPGTRLTVL.

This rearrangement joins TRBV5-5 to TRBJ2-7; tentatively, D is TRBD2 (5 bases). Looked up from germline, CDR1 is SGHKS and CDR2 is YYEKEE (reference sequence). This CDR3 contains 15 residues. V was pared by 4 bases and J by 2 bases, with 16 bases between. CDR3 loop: CASSPAGLAPYEQYF. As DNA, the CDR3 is TGTGCCAGCAGCCCGGCTGGGCTAGCCCCCTACGAGCAGTACTTC.

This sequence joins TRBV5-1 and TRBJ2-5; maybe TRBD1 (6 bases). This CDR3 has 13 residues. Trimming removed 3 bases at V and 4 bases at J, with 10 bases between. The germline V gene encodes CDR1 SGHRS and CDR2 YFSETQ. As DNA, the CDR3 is TGCGCCAGCAGCTCGACAGGCGCAGAGACCCAGTACTTC. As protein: CASSSTGAETQYF.

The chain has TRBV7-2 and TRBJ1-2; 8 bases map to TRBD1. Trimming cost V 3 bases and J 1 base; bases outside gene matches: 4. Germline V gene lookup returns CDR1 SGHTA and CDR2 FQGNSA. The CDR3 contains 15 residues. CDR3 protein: CASSFGQGSNYGYTF. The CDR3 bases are TGTGCCAGCAGCTTTGGACAGGGTAGTAACTATGGCTACACCTTC.

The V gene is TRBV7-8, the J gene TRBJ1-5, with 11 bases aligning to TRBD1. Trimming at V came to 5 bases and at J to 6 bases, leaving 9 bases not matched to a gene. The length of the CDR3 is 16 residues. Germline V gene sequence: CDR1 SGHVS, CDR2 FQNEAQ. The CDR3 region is CASSPVGQGGLQPQHF. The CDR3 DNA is TGTGCCAGCAGCCCCGTGGGACAGGGGGGGCTTCAGCCCCAGCATTTT.

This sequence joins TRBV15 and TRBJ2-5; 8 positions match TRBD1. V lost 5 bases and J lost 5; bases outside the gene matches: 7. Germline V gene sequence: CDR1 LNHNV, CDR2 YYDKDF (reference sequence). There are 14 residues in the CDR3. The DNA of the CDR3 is TGTGCCACCAGCCGGACAGGGACCGCGGAGACCCAGTACTTC. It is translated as CATSRTGTAETQYF.

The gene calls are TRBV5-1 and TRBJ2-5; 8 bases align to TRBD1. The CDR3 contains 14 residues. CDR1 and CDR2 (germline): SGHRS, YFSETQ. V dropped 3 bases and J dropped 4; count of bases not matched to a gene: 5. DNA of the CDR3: TGCGCCAGCAGCTGGGGGACAGGCGGAGAGACCCAGTACTTC. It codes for CASSWGTGGETQYF.

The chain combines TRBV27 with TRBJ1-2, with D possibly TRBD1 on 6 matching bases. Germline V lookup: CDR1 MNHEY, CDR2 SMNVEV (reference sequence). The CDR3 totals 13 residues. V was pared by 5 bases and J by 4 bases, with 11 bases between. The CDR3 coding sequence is TGTGCCAGCAGTCCCGGACAGATCTATGGCTACACCTTC. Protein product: CASSPGQIYGYTF.

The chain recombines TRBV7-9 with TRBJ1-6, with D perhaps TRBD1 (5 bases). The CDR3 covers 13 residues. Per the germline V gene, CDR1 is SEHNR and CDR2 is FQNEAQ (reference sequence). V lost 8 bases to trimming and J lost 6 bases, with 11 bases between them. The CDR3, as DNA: TGTGCCAGCCAACAGGACGGTAATTCACCCCTCCACTTT. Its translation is CASQQDGNSPLHF.

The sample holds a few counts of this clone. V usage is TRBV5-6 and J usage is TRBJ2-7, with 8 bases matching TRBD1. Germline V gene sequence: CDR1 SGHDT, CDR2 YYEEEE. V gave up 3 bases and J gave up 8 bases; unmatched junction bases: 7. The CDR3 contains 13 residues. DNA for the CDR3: TGTGCCAGCAGCTCAGGGGGCGCGACAAAGCAGTACTTC. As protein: CASSSGGATKQYF. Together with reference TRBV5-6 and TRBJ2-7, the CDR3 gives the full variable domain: DAGVTQSPTHLIKTRGQQVTLRCSPKSGHDTVSWYQQALGQGPQFIFQYYEEEERQRGNFPDRFSGHQFPNYSSELNVNALLLGDSALYLCASSSGGATKQYFGPGTRLTVT.

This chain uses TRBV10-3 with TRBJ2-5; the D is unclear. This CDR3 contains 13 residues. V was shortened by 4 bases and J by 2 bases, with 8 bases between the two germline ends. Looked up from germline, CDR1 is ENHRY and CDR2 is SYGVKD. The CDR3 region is CAISGKHQETQYF. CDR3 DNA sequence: TGTGCCATCAGTGGAAAACATCAAGAGACCCAGTACTTC.

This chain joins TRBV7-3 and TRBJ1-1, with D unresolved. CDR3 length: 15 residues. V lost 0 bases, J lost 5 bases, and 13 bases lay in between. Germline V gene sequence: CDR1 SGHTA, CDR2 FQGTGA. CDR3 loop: CASSLTSEGRTEAFF. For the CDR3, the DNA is TGTGCCAGCAGCTTAACGTCGGAGGGTCGTACTGAAGCTTTCTTT.

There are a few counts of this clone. As DNA, the CDR3 is TGTGCCAGCAGCTTAGCCGGGACTAGCGGGAGCCCTTACTTC. It is translated as CASSLAGTSGSPYF. V gene TRBV11-2 combines with J gene TRBJ2-7; 14 positions agree with TRBD2. There are 14 residues in the CDR3. Trimming cost V 1 base and J 13 bases; bases outside gene matches: 6. The germline V gene encodes CDR1 SGHAT and CDR2 FQNNGV.